This T cell receptor (beta chain) emerged from a study of cytomegalovirus exposure and HLA in healthy donors. On the study more broadly: The Caucasian-associated ancestry cluster contained 81% of the 398 genotyped donors. Study conclusions and caveats: Several of the most significant clusters appeared, in a later analysis, to be linked to common viral pathogens. Reports described diagnosis of cytomegalovirus status by the classifier as highly specific and sensitive. Among TCR beta chains, those listed as cytomegalovirus-associated numbered under 200.

Primers included in the PCR were 60 Vbeta and 13 Jbeta primers. Clones were sequenced by immunoSEQ multiplex PCR, and TCRdb holds only the in-frame ones, with some missing. Of about 100,000 clones listed, about four fifths are singletons. In regard to this clone: Its specificity is not known.

Trimming cost V 2 bases and J 8 bases, with 10 bases left between them. This CDR3 is built from 13 residues. The germline CDR1 and CDR2 sequences are MGHRA and YSYEKL. The sequence was collected from a woman aged 40 to 50 in good health and CMV-seronegative. Sample: PBMCs. V usage is TRBV4-1 and J usage is TRBJ2-1, with D unclear. CDR3 bases: TGCGCCAGCAGCCAAAGCACCCTGGATGAGCAGTTCTTC. The encoded protein is CASSQSTLDEQFF.